These 17 T cell receptor beta chains share one sample of origin, sequenced in a study of cytomegalovirus exposure and HLA in healthy donors. The PCR contained 60 Vbeta and 13 Jbeta primers. Libraries were prepared by immunoSEQ multiplex PCR; TCRdb keeps only in-frame clonotypes and omits some of them. The profile shows about 220,000 clones, over 80% of them singletons. Sequencing used PBMCs. These receptors originate from a boy younger than 10 in good health and CMV-seronegative.

The chain joins TRBV10-3 to TRBJ1-2, with TRBD1 identical over 10 bases. Germline trimming cut 4 bases from V and 6 bases from J; bases unmatched to any gene: 5. This CDR3 is 14 amino acids long. From germline, CDR1 is ENHRY and CDR2 SYGVKD. CDR3 loop: CAISGTGGPDGYTF. CDR3 DNA sequence: TGTGCCATCAGTGGGACAGGGGGACCGGATGGCTACACCTTC.

The chain carries TRBV7-2 and TRBJ2-1; 10 bases match TRBD2. V was pared by 7 bases and J by 4 bases, with 19 bases of the junction left unmatched. Per the germline V gene, CDR1 is SGHTA and CDR2 is FQGNSA. This CDR3 contains 19 residues. CDR3 sequence: CASINSSGRPHLDYNEQFF. Here the CDR3 DNA reads TGTGCCAGCATCAATAGTAGCGGGAGGCCCCATCTTGATTACAATGAGCAGTTCTTC.

This clone occurred once. Other DNA sequences in the same sample also yield this CDR3. V is TRBV2 and J is TRBJ2-7; 8 bases line up with TRBD1. CDR1 SNHLY and CDR2 FYNNEI come from the germline V gene. The CDR3 runs 12 residues. V gave up 4 bases and J gave up 4 bases; unmatched junction bases: 0. The CDR3 DNA sequence: TGTGCCAGCAGTGGGACAGGGTACGAGCAGTACTTC. Translation gives CASSGTGYEQYF. The variable domain in full, completed from reference TRBV2 and TRBJ2-7, reads EPEVTQTPSHQVTQMGQEVILRCVPISNHLYFYWYRQILGQKVEFLVSFYNNEISEKSEIFDDQFSVERPDGSNFTLKIRSTKLEDSAMYFCASSGTGYEQYFGPGTRLTVT.

The chain is built from TRBV2 and TRBJ1-2; 7 positions agree with TRBD1. There are 15 residues in the CDR3. Germline values: CDR1 SNHLY, CDR2 FYNNEI. V lost 4 bases and J lost 3; bases outside the gene matches: 8. The CDR3 DNA is TGTGCCAGCAGTGGAGGGTGGACAGGCCACTATGGCTACACCTTC. This gives the protein CASSGGWTGHYGYTF.

The chain links TRBV30 to TRBJ1-1, with TRBD1 identical over 11 bases. CDR3 length: 13 residues. The germline V gene encodes CDR1 GTSNPN and CDR2 SVGIG (reference sequence). With 4 bases clipped from V and 8 bases from J, the junction kept 6 bases outside the gene matches. The CDR3 nucleotides are TGTGCCTGGATCCGGGACAGGGGGAGCGAAGCTTTCTTT. Protein product: CAWIRDRGSEAFF.

The chain recombines TRBV5-1 with TRBJ2-7; 7 bases align to TRBD1. Unmatched junction bases numbered 5, after V lost 4 bases and J lost 4 bases. In germline, CDR1 is SGHRS, CDR2 YFSETQ. The CDR3 contains 13 residues. The CDR3 spells CASSTQTGYEQYF. CDR3 nucleotides: TGCGCCAGCAGCACCCAGACAGGGTACGAGCAGTACTTC.

V gene TRBV29-1 combines with J gene TRBJ2-7; D is possibly TRBD1 (6 bases). V lost 0 bases, J lost 5 bases, and 14 bases lay in between. This CDR3 has 14 residues. CDR1 and CDR2 from the germline V gene are SQVTM and ANQGSEA. The CDR3 spells CSVEDRGQGHEQYF. CDR3 nucleotide sequence: TGCAGCGTTGAAGATCGCGGCCAGGGGCACGAGCAGTACTTC.

The chain links TRBV9 to TRBJ2-7, with D unresolved. CDR1 and CDR2 (germline): SGDLS, YYNGEE. V shed 2 bases and J shed 0 bases, with 12 bases lying between them. The CDR3 consists of 15 residues. The CDR3 bases are TGTGCCAGCAGCGTTACAGAACTGAGCTCCTACGAGCAGTACTTC. This sequence encodes CASSVTELSSYEQYF.

The genes are TRBV4-2 and TRBJ2-6; a possible D gene is TRBD1 (5 bases). Germline lookup yields CDR1 LGHNA and CDR2 YNFKEQ. The length of the CDR3 is 18 residues. Trimming took 0 bases from V and 2 from J, leaving 14 bases between them. The DNA for the CDR3 is TGTGCCAGCAGCCAAGATCTGGGCAGGGATACTGGGGCCAACGTCCTGACTTTC. This encodes CASSQDLGRDTGANVLTF.

The chain joins TRBV16 to TRBJ2-2, with a possible D match to TRBD1 (5 bases). The CDR3 contains 14 residues. V gave up 6 bases and J gave up 4 bases, with 12 bases separating them. Per germline, CDR1 KGHSY and CDR2 FQNENV. CDR3 nucleotide sequence: TGTGCCAGCAGACGAAGCAGGGTCACCGGGGAGCTGTTTTTT. Translating gives CASRRSRVTGELFF.

The chain employs TRBV13 and TRBJ2-6; D not certain. The V gene lost 4 bases and the J gene lost 2 bases, with 6 bases spanning the gap. This CDR3 is 14 amino acids long. The germline CDR1 and CDR2 sequences are PRHDT and FYEKMQ (reference sequence). The CDR3 sequence is CASSYRTGANVLTF. CDR3 DNA sequence: TGTGCCAGCAGCTACAGAACTGGGGCCAACGTCCTGACTTTC.

This clone was seen more than once but under ten times. The junction differs from germline at one of its ends, possibly a read error. The rearrangement uses TRBV7-7 and TRBJ1-1; no definite D call. The CDR3 consists of 13 residues. CDR1 is SSHAT and CDR2 is FNYEAQ in the germline V gene (reference sequence). The chain's CDR3 is CASSLQMNTEAFF. The CDR3 DNA reads TGTGCTAGCAGCTTACAGATGAACACTGAAGCTTTCTTT.

V and J are TRBV6-5 and TRBJ2-7; 8 nucleotides align to TRBD1. V was clipped by 7 bases and J by 3 bases; unmatched bases: 8. The length of the CDR3 is 14 residues. Germline assignment: CDR1 MNHEY and CDR2 SVGAGI. The CDR3 protein is CASKHPGTGYEQYF. In DNA form, the CDR3 reads TGTGCCAGCAAACACCCCGGGACAGGCTACGAGCAGTACTTC.

The chain recombines TRBV30 with TRBJ1-1, with unresolved D. The ends were cut back, 3 bases at V and 4 bases at J, with 12 bases in the middle. The CDR3 covers 13 residues. Germline V gives CDR1 GTSNPN, CDR2 SVGIG (reference sequence). The CDR3 nucleotides read TGTGCCTGGAGGCTAGGAGGAGTCACTGAAGCTTTCTTT. Its translation is CAWRLGGVTEAFF. Together with reference TRBV30 and TRBJ1-1, the CDR3 gives the full variable domain: SQTIHQWPATLVQPVGSPLSLECTVEGTSNPNLYWYRQAAGRGLQLLFYSVGIGQISSEVPQNLSASRPQDRQFILSSKKLLLSDSGFYLCAWRLGGVTEAFFGQGTRLTVV.

This clone has just one count. The V and J genes are TRBV5-1 and TRBJ2-5, with 7 bases lining up with TRBD2. CDR1 SGHRS and CDR2 YFSETQ come from the germline V gene. The V gene end was trimmed by 0 bases and the J gene end by 2 bases; junction bases not matched to a gene: 13. The CDR3 is 18 residues long. The CDR3 reads CASSLDREVLPSQETQYF. The CDR3 coding sequence is TGCGCCAGCAGCTTGGATCGGGAGGTCCTTCCTTCTCAAGAGACCCAGTACTTC.

The V and J genes are TRBV5-1 and TRBJ2-1, with 7 bases lining up with TRBD1. The germline gives CDR1 SGHRS, CDR2 YFSETQ. Trimming at V came to 4 bases and at J to 5 bases, leaving 6 bases not matched to a gene. The CDR3 is 14 amino acids. Written as DNA, the CDR3 is TGCGCCAGCAGCCCAGGGACAGCTGACAATGAGCAGTTCTTC. This codes for CASSPGTADNEQFF.

The chain combines TRBV21-1 with TRBJ2-7; the table names TRBD2, a call not compared with the DNA. TRBV21-1 is a recognized pseudogene. This CDR3 spans 18 amino acids. The CDR3 DNA follows: TGTGCCAGCAGCAAAGAGGAAGGGCGGGGGATCGGGTACTACGAGCAGTACTTC. Translating gives CASSKEEGRGIGYYEQYF.